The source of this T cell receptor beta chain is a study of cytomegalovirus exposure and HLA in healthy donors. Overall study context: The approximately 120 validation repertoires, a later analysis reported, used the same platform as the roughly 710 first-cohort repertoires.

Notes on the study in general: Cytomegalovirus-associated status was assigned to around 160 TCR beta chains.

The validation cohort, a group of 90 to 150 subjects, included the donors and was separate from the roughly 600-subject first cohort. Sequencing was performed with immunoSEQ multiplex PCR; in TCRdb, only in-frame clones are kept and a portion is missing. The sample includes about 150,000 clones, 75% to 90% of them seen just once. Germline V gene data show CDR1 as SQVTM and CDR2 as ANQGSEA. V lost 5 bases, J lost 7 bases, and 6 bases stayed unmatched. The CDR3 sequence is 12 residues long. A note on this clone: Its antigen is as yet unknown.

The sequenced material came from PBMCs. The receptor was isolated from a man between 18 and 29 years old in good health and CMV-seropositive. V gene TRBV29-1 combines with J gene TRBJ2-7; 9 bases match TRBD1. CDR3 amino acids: CSVTGGAEEQYF. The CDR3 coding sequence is TGCAGCGTTACAGGGGGCGCAGAAGAGCAGTACTTC.